This TCR beta chain originates from a study of early T cells in non-severe SARS-CoV-2 infection. Background on the study: Chains were not paired, and sequencing was done on bulk RNA from unsorted whole blood.

Individually, cDNA molecules had unique molecular identifiers attached to them. MiXCR, applied by TCRdb to the 5' RACE reads, yields one record per CDR3 protein. The sample records about 90,000 distinct CDR3 sequences, less than 15% being singletons. Overall study findings and caveats: Comparison of clonotypes with VDJdb favored anti-spike CD8 responses while missing private and CD4 specificities.

The germline V gene encodes CDR1 SSHAT and CDR2 FNYEAQ (reference sequence). This CDR3 region has 13 residues. This clonotype occurred a few times. As yet, its antigen is unknown. Its ends do not fully match the called genes, so a read error is possible. The clonotype comes from an adult who was a healthcare worker with PCR-confirmed SARS-CoV-2 infection or an uninfected control (not recorded which). The V call is TRBV7-7, the J call TRBJ1-2; no clear D gene. The specimen was whole blood, collected at baseline. The CDR3 bases are TGTGCTAGCAGCCCGCTAGACGGAGATGGCTACACCTTC. Residues: CASSPLDGDGYTF. Using reference TRBV7-7 and TRBJ1-2 for the parts outside the CDR3, the full variable domain is GAGVSQSPRYKVTKRGQDVTLRCDPISSHATLYWYQQALGQGPEFLTYFNYEAQPDKSGLPSDRFSAERPEGSISTLTIQRTEQRDSAMYRCASSPLDGDGYTFGSGTRLTVV.